This entry features one T cell receptor (beta chain) sequence. Its target is not known. Germline V lookup: CDR1 SGHDN, CDR2 FVKESK. The V segment lost 0 bases and the J segment 9 bases; nucleotides outside the gene matches: 10. This CDR3 is built from 16 residues. The entry originates in a study of blood T cells in healthy people across ages. General study results and limits: Older individuals had lower TCR beta diversity per million T cells (the decline was roughly linear).

Using a J-beta primer mix together with a sample-barcoded 5' primer, a second PCR was run for roughly 6 to 12 cycles. TCRdb reprocessed the 5' RACE reads via MiXCR and lists one record per CDR3 protein. The table has approximately 400,000 distinct CDR3 sequences, more than 45% seen once. The clonotype originates from a man aged 55 to 70 in good health. The sequenced material came from blood. The chain uses TRBV14 and TRBJ2-7; 11 nucleotides line up with TRBD2. CDR3: CASSQDLTSGSLGQYF. The CDR3, as DNA: TGTGCCAGCAGCCAAGACCTTACTAGCGGGAGCTTAGGGCAGTACTTC. Full variable domain (rest looked up from reference TRBV14 and TRBJ2-7): EAGVTQFPSHSVIEKGQTVTLRCDPISGHDNLYWYRRVMGKEIKFLLHFVKESKQDESGMPNNRFLAERTGGTYSTLKVQPAELEDSGVYFCASSQDLTSGSLGQYFGPGTRLTVT.